Below, 3 T cell receptor beta chains from the same sample are listed, as sequenced in a study of T cell changes during pregnancy in multiple sclerosis (dated by TCRdb to the late 2010s). The library relied on the immunoSEQ multiplex PCR assay. This is the immuneACCESS table as TCRdb keeps it, with only in-frame sequences that have V and J called. A part of the clones is gone; compared with another copy, unresolved V genes explain less than half, and the rest is unexplained. For this sample there are over 20,000 clones; under 90% appear just once. Clones ranked in the top ten supply roughly 7.2% of the sample. The sequencing here drew on CD8+ T cells from peripheral blood mononuclear cells, taken before pregnancy. The receptors stem from a female donor with multiple sclerosis, enrolled in a pregnancy study.

The chain joins TRBV7-2 to TRBJ2-7; D not certain. Germline V gene sequence: CDR1 SGHTA, CDR2 FQGNSA. The CDR3 consists of 15 residues. Trimming took off 3 bases at V and 3 bases at J, with 15 bases between the two ends. CDR3 loop: CASSFPTNPGYEQYF. In nucleotides, the CDR3 is TGTGCCAGCAGCTTCCCAACAAACCCAGGCTACGAGCAGTACTTC.

V is TRBV6-1 and J is TRBJ1-5; D possibly corresponds to TRBD1 (6 bases). The CDR3 spans 13 residues. The germline V and J ends were trimmed by 4 bases and 6 bases, with 10 bases remaining between them. Germline CDR1 is MNHNS and CDR2 is SASEGT. The CDR3 protein is CASSVSGVQPQHF. DNA of the CDR3: TGTGCCAGCAGTGTATCAGGGGTTCAGCCCCAGCATTTT.

The gene calls are TRBV2 and TRBJ2-7; D is possibly TRBD1 (6 bases). The length of the CDR3 is 15 residues. V lost 2 bases, J lost 1 base, and 12 bases lay in between. From germline, CDR1 is SNHLY and CDR2 FYNNEI. The CDR3 reads CASSEWTVQSYEQYF. For the CDR3, the DNA is TGTGCCAGCAGTGAATGGACAGTTCAGTCCTACGAGCAGTACTTC.